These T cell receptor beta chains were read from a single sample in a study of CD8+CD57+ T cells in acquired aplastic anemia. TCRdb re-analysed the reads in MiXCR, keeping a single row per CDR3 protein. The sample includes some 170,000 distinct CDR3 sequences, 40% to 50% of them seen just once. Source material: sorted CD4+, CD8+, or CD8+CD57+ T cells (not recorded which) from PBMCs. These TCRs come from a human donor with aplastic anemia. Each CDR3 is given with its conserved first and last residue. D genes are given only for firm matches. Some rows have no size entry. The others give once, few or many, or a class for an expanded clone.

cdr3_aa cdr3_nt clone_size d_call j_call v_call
CAIRAGGARYTEAFF TGTGCCATCAGGGCAGGGGGGGCGAGGTACACTGAAGCTTTCTTT NA TRBD1 TRBJ1-1 TRBV10-3
CASQYPGQHGYTF TGCGCCAGCCAATACCCGGGACAGCATGGCTACACCTTC many TRBD1 TRBJ1-2 TRBV5-1
CASSRVTEAFF TGTGCCAGCAGCCGAGTGACTGAAGCTTTCTTT many NA TRBJ1-1 TRBV7-8
CATSDFAGGTDTQYF TGTGCCACCAGTGATTTCGCGGGGGGCACAGATACGCAGTATTTT NA TRBD2 TRBJ2-3 TRBV24-1
CASSLRLAGYEQFF TGTGCCAGCAGCTTACGACTAGCGGGGTACGAGCAGTTCTTC NA TRBD2 TRBJ2-1 TRBV7-3
CATSGLPGQEAFF TGTGCCACCAGTGGTCTTCCGGGACAGGAAGCTTTCTTT medium-sized TRBD1 TRBJ1-1 TRBV24-1
CASSPWTSGADQYF TGTGCCAGTAGTCCATGGACTAGCGGGGCCGACCAGTATTTT NA TRBD2 TRBJ2-3 TRBV19
CASSSLQGGINGELFF TGTGCCAGCAGCTCCCTCCAGGGGGGAATTAACGGGGAGCTGTTTTTT NA NA TRBJ2-2 TRBV6-1
CASSAQSYGYTF TGTGCCAGCAGCGCACAGAGCTATGGCTACACCTTC NA NA TRBJ1-2 TRBV2
CASSESPERNTEAFF TGCGCCAGCAGTGAGTCTCCGGAGAGGAACACTGAAGCTTTCTTT NA NA TRBJ1-1 TRBV10-1
CASSLGDGARDSPLHF TGTGCCAGCAGTTTAGGGGACGGAGCTCGAGACTCACCCCTCCACTTT many NA TRBJ1-6 TRBV12-3/TRBV12-4
CASSSQGGYNEQFF TGTGCCAGTAGTTCACAGGGGGGGTACAATGAGCAGTTCTTC many NA TRBJ2-1 TRBV19
CASSFYICSALQNYEQYF NA NA NA TRBJ2-7 TRBV7-8
CASSLQGISTDTQYF TGTGCCAGCAGCCTACAGGGGATTAGCACAGATACGCAGTATTTT NA TRBD1 TRBJ2-3 TRBV9
CASSPLGGAGSDTQYF TGTGCCAGCAGCCCTCTGGGCGGGGCGGGCTCAGATACGCAGTATTTT many NA TRBJ2-3 TRBV4-2
CSARDIAGAPYEQYF TGCAGTGCTAGAGATATAGCGGGAGCGCCCTACGAGCAGTACTTC NA TRBD2 TRBJ2-7 TRBV20-1
CAIREAGGPGRYEQFF TGTGCCATCAGGGAAGCGGGGGGGCCGGGGAGGTATGAGCAGTTCTTC NA TRBD2 TRBJ2-1 TRBV10-3
CASSVAAFPDTQYF TGTGCCAGTAGTGTCGCGGCGTTCCCCGATACGCAGTATTTT NA NA TRBJ2-3 TRBV19
CSARGGARYEQYF TGCAGTGCTAGAGGGGGGGCGAGGTACGAGCAGTACTTC NA NA TRBJ2-7 TRBV20-1
CASSLSGRMGTDTQYF TGTGCCAGCAGTTTATCCGGACGGATGGGCACAGATACGCAGTATTTT NA NA TRBJ2-3 TRBV27
CATSDSETQYF TGTGCCACCAGTGATTCGGAGACCCAGTACTTC NA NA TRBJ2-5 TRBV24-1
CASSYLRGGRETQYF TGTGCCAGCAGTTACTTAAGAGGGGGGCGAGAGACCCAGTACTTC many NA TRBJ2-5 TRBV6-5
CASSLGSPTSNSPLHF TGTGCCAGTTCCCTGGGGTCCCCGACTTCTAATTCACCCCTCCACTTT many NA TRBJ1-6 TRBV25-1
CSARDVKGLADTQYF TGCAGTGCTAGAGATGTGAAAGGCTTGGCAGATACGCAGTATTTT NA NA TRBJ2-3 TRBV20-1
CASSLAHGASGGRSEQYF TGTGCCAGCAGCTTAGCCCATGGGGCTAGCGGGGGGAGAAGCGAGCAGTACTTC NA TRBD2 TRBJ2-7 TRBV7-2
CASRDGRGVITDTQYF TGTGCCAGCAGAGACGGGCGGGGGGTTATCACAGATACGCAGTATTTT NA TRBD2 TRBJ2-3 TRBV6-4
CASSFLAYTQNTGELFF TGTGCCAGCAGCTTTTTAGCATACACCCAGAACACCGGGGAGCTGTTTTTT NA NA TRBJ2-2 TRBV11-2
CASSLGGIETQYF TGTGCCAGCAGCTTAGGAGGGATTGAGACCCAGTACTTC many NA TRBJ2-5 TRBV7-2
CATSEEWGLEETQYF TGTGCCACCAGCGAAGAGTGGGGGCTCGAGGAGACCCAGTACTTC few NA TRBJ2-5 TRBV15
CASSRGPRNEAFF TGTGCCAGCAGTCGGGGGCCTAGAAATGAAGCTTTCTTT NA NA TRBJ1-1 TRBV2
CASSESGYQPQHF TGTGCCAGCAGTGAATCAGGCTATCAGCCCCAGCATTTT NA NA TRBJ1-5 TRBV2
CASSRRRAGGEADTQYF TGTGCCAGCAGCCGACGGCGGGCCGGGGGGGAAGCAGATACGCAGTATTTT many TRBD2 TRBJ2-3 TRBV12-3/TRBV12-4
CAISAGGGRTDTQYF TGTGCCATCAGTGCAGGCGGGGGGCGGACAGATACGCAGTATTTT once TRBD2 TRBJ2-3 TRBV10-3
CASKDREYGYTF TGTGCCAGCAAAGACAGGGAATATGGCTACACCTTC many TRBD1 TRBJ1-2 TRBV6-1
CASSLERGTEAFF TGTGCCAGCAGCTTAGAAAGGGGGACTGAAGCTTTCTTT many NA TRBJ1-1 TRBV11-3
CASSQEIREELFF TGCGCCAGCAGCCAAGAGATACGAGAAGAACTGTTTTTT few NA TRBJ1-4 TRBV4-3
CASSYRVGTEAFF TGTGCCAGCAGTTACAGGGTAGGGACTGAAGCTTTCTTT many NA TRBJ1-1 TRBV6-2/TRBV6-3
CASSLPGSTDTQYF TGTGCCAGCAGCTTACCGGGAAGCACAGATACGCAGTATTTT many NA TRBJ2-3 TRBV11-2
CAISEVGETQYF TGTGCCATCAGTGAGGTTGGCGAGACCCAGTACTTC few NA TRBJ2-5 TRBV10-3
CAISENDGYGYTF TGTGCCATCAGTGAGAACGACGGCTATGGCTACACCTTC NA NA TRBJ1-2 TRBV10-3
CSARAQIRVRTYNEQFF TGCAGTGCTAGAGCCCAAATCCGGGTAAGAACCTACAATGAGCAGTTCTTC many NA TRBJ2-1 TRBV20-1
CASSFSGLAGVGYNEQFF TGTGCCAGCAGCTTCTCCGGACTAGCGGGGGTGGGCTACAATGAGCAGTTCTTC NA TRBD2 TRBJ2-1 TRBV3-1
CAIRAPGQLGQETQYF TGTGCCATCAGGGCCCCTGGACAATTGGGGCAAGAGACCCAGTACTTC NA NA TRBJ2-5 TRBV10-3
CASIGRYTEAFF TGTGCCAGTATCGGGCGATACACTGAAGCTTTCTTT NA NA TRBJ1-1 TRBV19
CASSQESYGEPFF TGCGCCAGCAGCCAAGAGTCTTACGGGGAGCCGTTTTTC NA NA TRBJ2-2 TRBV4-1
CASSEADSNQPQHF TGTGCCAGCAGTGAAGCCGACAGCAATCAGCCCCAGCATTTT few NA TRBJ1-5 TRBV2
CASSEAVSYNSPLHF TGTGCCAGCAGTGAAGCGGTCTCCTATAATTCACCCCTCCACTTT few NA TRBJ1-6 TRBV2
CASRSSSYNSPLHF TGTGCCAGCAGATCTAGCTCCTATAATTCACCCCTCCACTTT NA NA TRBJ1-6 TRBV2
CSASTSEEETQYF TGCAGTGCTAGCACTAGCGAAGAAGAGACCCAGTACTTC once TRBD2 TRBJ2-5 TRBV20-1